The rows below give T cell receptor beta chains drawn from one sample of a study of blood T cell repertoires in COVID-19. Repertoires were generated with immunoSEQ multiplex PCR, while TCRdb's copy carries only in-frame clones and drops some. The sample includes around 240,000 clones, 70% to 90% of them seen just once. Sequenced material: PBMCs or T cells enriched from blood (not recorded which). These receptors all come from a woman aged 50 to 60 who had recovered from COVID-19. The CDR3 runs from the conserved cysteine through the conserved F or W. The D gene is left open where the match is weak. Not all rows give a size; the values are once, few, many and, for expanded clones, a class.

J gene	clone size	V gene	D gene	CDR3 protein	CDR3 DNA
TRBJ2-3	NA	TRBV6-6	TRBD2	CASSYPSGGTDTQYF	TGTGCCAGCAGTTACCCTAGCGGGGGCACAGATACGCAGTATTTT
TRBJ2-3	NA	TRBV4-1	TRBD1	CASRERTGGSDTQYF	TGCGCCAGCAGGGAGAGGACAGGGGGCTCAGATACGCAGTATTTT
TRBJ2-1	NA	TRBV5-5	TRBD2	CASSSGTSGSRSYNEQFF	TGTGCCAGCAGCTCTGGGACTAGCGGGAGTAGGTCCTACAATGAGCAGTTCTTC
TRBJ1-1	NA	TRBV7-9	TRBD1	CASSYLGGNTEAFF	TGTGCCAGCAGCTACCTAGGGGGCAACACTGAAGCTTTCTTT
TRBJ2-5	once	TRBV7-9	TRBD2	CASSLGGRASKETQYF	TGTGCCAGCAGCTTAGGTGGGAGGGCCTCCAAAGAGACCCAGTACTTC
TRBJ2-7	once	TRBV28	NA	CASSFTEQHNEQYF	TGTGCCAGCAGTTTTACAGAACAGCACAACGAGCAGTACTTC
TRBJ1-3	NA	TRBV27	NA	CASRFISGNTIYF	TGTGCCAGCAGGTTCATCTCTGGAAACACCATATATTTT
TRBJ2-3	once	TRBV7-2	TRBD2	CASSSLAGLLTDTQYF	TGTGCCAGCAGCTCCCTAGCGGGGTTACTCACAGATACGCAGTATTTT
TRBJ1-4	NA	TRBV19	TRBD1	CASSIGRDRGRTTNEKLFF	TGTGCCAGTAGTATAGGCCGGGACAGGGGGCGAACGACTAATGAAAAACTGTTTTTT
TRBJ1-6	NA	TRBV19	NA	CASSIAGRAPLHF	TGTGCCAGTAGTATCGCGGGGCGGGCACCCCTCCACTTT
TRBJ2-5	NA	TRBV27	NA	CASSSTTSGLPQETQYF	TGTGCCAGCAGTTCAACTACATCGGGACTCCCCCAAGAGACCCAGTACTTC
TRBJ2-1	few	TRBV10-3	TRBD1	CAIRDRVVDEQFF	TGTGCCATCAGGGACAGGGTAGTCGATGAGCAGTTCTTC
TRBJ1-6	NA	TRBV12-3/TRBV12-4	NA	CASSSGNHPHF	TGTGCCAGCAGTTCAGGGAATCACCCCCACTTT
TRBJ1-4	NA	TRBV6-5	TRBD1	CASRRTGANEKLFF	TGTGCCAGCAGACGCACAGGGGCTAATGAAAAACTGTTTTTT
TRBJ2-1	NA	TRBV10-3	NA	CAIRTGDYNEQFF	TGTGCCATCAGAACCGGGGACTACAATGAGCAGTTCTTC
TRBJ1-1	NA	TRBV20-1	NA	CSASLNEAFF	TGCAGTGCATCACTTAATGAAGCTTTCTTT
TRBJ2-6	NA	TRBV28	NA	CASSIGTSGANVLTF	TGTGCCAGCAGCATTGGGACATCTGGGGCCAACGTCCTGACTTTC
TRBJ2-7	NA	TRBV28	NA	CASSPHSGVEAYEQYF	TGTGCCAGCAGTCCCCATTCGGGAGTCGAAGCCTACGAGCAGTACTTC
TRBJ1-1	NA	TRBV27	NA	CASSFTGGGAFTFF	TGTGCCAGCAGTTTCACCGGGGGGGGCGCGTTTACTTTCTTT
TRBJ1-1	once	TRBV6-5	TRBD1	CASSGMTGANTEAFF	TGTGCCAGCAGCGGTATGACAGGGGCGAACACTGAAGCTTTCTTT
TRBJ1-5	NA	TRBV27	TRBD1	CASSWDRDQPQHF	TGTGCCAGCAGTTGGGACAGAGATCAGCCCCAGCATTTT
TRBJ2-5	NA	TRBV7-7	NA	CASSPGQWGQETQYF	TGTGCTAGCAGCCCGGGACAATGGGGTCAAGAGACCCAGTACTTC
TRBJ1-5	few	TRBV28	TRBD1	CASSWDRGANQPQHF	TGTGCCAGCAGTTGGGACAGGGGGGCCAATCAGCCCCAGCATTTT
TRBJ1-1	NA	TRBV7-3	NA	CASSLRGYKRAGTPHETEAFF	TGTGCCAGCAGCTTGAGGGGCTATAAGAGGGCCGGGACACCGCACGAAACTGAAGCTTTCTTT
TRBJ1-1	NA	TRBV28	TRBD1	CASTFQDRGVSSEAFF	TGTGCCAGCACTTTCCAGGACAGGGGCGTCTCCTCTGAAGCTTTCTTT
TRBJ2-5	NA	TRBV19	TRBD2	CASSMGLAGQETQYF	TGTGCCAGTAGTATGGGACTAGCGGGTCAAGAGACCCAGTACTTC
TRBJ1-4	NA	TRBV19	TRBD1	CASAQGTSTNEKLFF	TGTGCCAGTGCACAGGGGACCTCAACTAATGAAAAACTGTTTTTT
TRBJ1-2	NA	TRBV7-8	NA	CASSLAGGDDAGAVGYGYTF	TGTGCCAGCAGCTTAGCGGGTGGGGATGACGCAGGGGCGGTAGGCTATGGCTACACCTTC
TRBJ2-6	NA	TRBV7-3	NA	CASSIAGTATGANVLTF	TGTGCCAGCAGCATCGCGGGGACAGCTACTGGGGCCAACGTCCTGACTTTC
TRBJ2-1	NA	TRBV10-3	TRBD2	CAIRSGLAAADEQFF	TGTGCCATCAGATCGGGACTAGCAGCGGCAGATGAGCAGTTCTTC
TRBJ2-7	few	TRBV6-4	NA	CASISTGSYEQYF	TGTGCCAGCATTTCGACAGGCTCCTACGAGCAGTACTTC
TRBJ1-1	few	TRBV19	NA	CASSLLGLSEAFF	TGTGCCAGTAGTCTCCTTGGGCTCAGTGAAGCTTTCTTT
TRBJ1-2	once	TRBV5-1	NA	CASSLAQGGGYTF	TGCGCCAGCAGCTTGGCCCAGGGCGGAGGCTACACCTTC
TRBJ2-7	NA	TRBV12-3/TRBV12-4	TRBD1	CASSLEQGHEQYF	TGTGCCAGCAGTTTAGAACAGGGGCACGAGCAGTACTTC
TRBJ2-7	NA	TRBV12-3/TRBV12-4	NA	CASRYSYEQYF	TGTGCCAGCCGCTACTCCTACGAGCAGTACTTC
TRBJ2-7	few	TRBV6-1	TRBD1	CASSVVGATGFTYEQYF	TGTGCCAGCAGTGTAGTGGGAGCGACAGGGTTCACCTACGAGCAGTACTTC
TRBJ2-5	NA	TRBV11-1	NA	CASSSRLGGIETQYF	TGTGCCAGCAGCTCCAGGCTGGGGGGAATCGAGACCCAGTACTTC
TRBJ2-7	NA	TRBV13	TRBD1	CASSFRTGGYEQYF	TGTGCCAGCAGCTTCCGGACAGGGGGCTACGAGCAGTACTTC
TRBJ1-2	NA	TRBV6-4	NA	CASSDPIGYGYTF	TGTGCCAGCAGTGACCCCATCGGGTATGGCTACACCTTC
TRBJ1-1	NA	TRBV7-9	NA	CASSFSRGGAEAFF	TGTGCCAGCAGCTTCTCGCGGGGTGGGGCTGAAGCTTTCTTT
TRBJ2-7	NA	TRBV27	TRBD2	CASSFSSGINPYEQYF	TGTGCCAGCAGTTTTTCCAGCGGGATAAACCCCTACGAGCAGTACTTC
TRBJ1-1	once	TRBV5-8	NA	CASSAGRRAEAFF	TGTGCCAGCAGCGCAGGGAGGCGGGCTGAAGCTTTCTTT
TRBJ1-6	NA	TRBV3-1/TRBV3-2	TRBD1	CASSQDSATPGQTYYNSPLHF	TGTGCCAGCAGCCAAGATTCCGCGACCCCGGGACAGACTTATTATAATTCACCCCTCCACTTT
TRBJ2-1	NA	TRBV28	TRBD1	CASKTGTDYNEQFF	TGTGCCAGCAAAACCGGGACAGACTACAATGAGCAGTTCTTC
TRBJ1-6	NA	TRBV19	TRBD1	CASTPEIDRGWGNSPLHF	TGTGCCAGTACCCCTGAAATCGACAGGGGATGGGGAAACTCACCCCTCCACTTT
TRBJ1-2	NA	TRBV19	TRBD1	CASSNRQGERYTF	TGTGCCAGTAGCAACCGACAGGGTGAACGCTACACCTTC
TRBJ2-3	NA	TRBV14	NA	CASSQDAHPGSSTDTQYF	TGTGCCAGCAGCCAAGATGCTCATCCCGGGTCTAGCACAGATACGCAGTATTTT
TRBJ1-4	few	TRBV2	NA	CASKQGPANEKLFF	TGTGCCAGCAAGCAGGGCCCAGCTAATGAAAAACTGTTTTTT
TRBJ2-1	NA	TRBV6-4	NA	CASSPGTWSNEQFF	TGTGCCAGCAGCCCCGGGACTTGGAGCAATGAGCAGTTCTTC
TRBJ2-2	NA	TRBV2	TRBD2	CASSRLASTGELFF	TGTGCCAGCAGTCGACTAGCGTCCACCGGGGAGCTGTTTTTT
TRBJ2-1	NA	TRBV7-8	TRBD2	CASSRERGAYNEQFF	TGTGCCAGCAGCAGAGAGCGGGGGGCCTACAATGAGCAGTTCTTC
TRBJ1-4	NA	TRBV2	NA	CASRASTNEKLFF	TGTGCCAGCAGGGCCTCAACTAATGAAAAACTGTTTTTT
TRBJ2-1	NA	TRBV11-2	TRBD1	CASSRGQNVYNEQFF	TGTGCCAGCAGCCGGGGACAGAACGTCTACAATGAGCAGTTCTTC
TRBJ2-6	many	TRBV6-4	NA	CASSEDSSGANVLTF	TGTGCCAGCAGTGAGGACAGCTCTGGGGCCAACGTCCTGACTTTC
TRBJ1-1	NA	TRBV19	NA	CASSIRPGGTTEAFF	TGTGCCAGTAGTATCAGGCCCGGCGGGACCACTGAAGCTTTCTTT